These 4 T cell receptor beta chains originate from one sample sequenced in a study of T cell changes during pregnancy in multiple sclerosis. Some clones are missing from TCRdb's copy, which holds only in-frame ones; the method was immunoSEQ multiplex PCR. The data show around 97,000 clones, approximately 90% seen once. The sequencing used peripheral blood, collected in the second trimester of pregnancy. These receptor sequences come from a female donor in good health, enrolled as a control in a pregnancy study.

J is TRBJ1-2 and V is TRBV19; D unclear. The CDR3 covers 13 residues. The germline V and J ends were trimmed by 4 bases and 5 bases, with 11 bases remaining between them. CDR1 is LNHDA, CDR2 SQIVND, per germline (reference sequence). The CDR3 nucleotides are TGTGCCAGTAGTAGGGTGGCAGGTTATGGCTACACCTTC. It specifies CASSRVAGYGYTF.

The chain combines TRBV11-2 with TRBJ2-1; D unclear. The V gene's germline CDR1 is SGHAT and CDR2 FQNNGV. V dropped 4 bases and J dropped 10 bases, with 14 bases sitting between them. This CDR3 region has 13 residues. The CDR3 reads CASSSRASVEQFF. In DNA form, the CDR3 reads TGTGCCAGCAGCTCTAGAGCGAGCGTCGAGCAGTTCTTC.

The rearrangement uses TRBV7-9 and TRBJ1-6; perhaps TRBD1 as D (6 bases). CDR3 length: 14 residues. V was pared by 1 base and J by 8 bases, with 9 bases between. The germline gives CDR1 SEHNR, CDR2 FQNEAQ (reference sequence). The DNA for the CDR3 is TGTGCCAGCAGCTTAGTAGGGGGAGATTCACCCCTCCACTTT. It translates to CASSLVGGDSPLHF.

This rearrangement joins TRBV11-2 to TRBJ2-5; 10 bases agree with TRBD1. Germline assignment: CDR1 SGHAT and CDR2 FQNNGV. The CDR3 is 15 amino acids. Trimming removed 4 bases from V and 4 bases from J; junction bases left unmatched: 6. CDR3 region: CASSSTGTGVETQYF. The CDR3, as DNA: TGTGCCAGCAGCTCAACCGGGACAGGGGTAGAGACCCAGTACTTC.